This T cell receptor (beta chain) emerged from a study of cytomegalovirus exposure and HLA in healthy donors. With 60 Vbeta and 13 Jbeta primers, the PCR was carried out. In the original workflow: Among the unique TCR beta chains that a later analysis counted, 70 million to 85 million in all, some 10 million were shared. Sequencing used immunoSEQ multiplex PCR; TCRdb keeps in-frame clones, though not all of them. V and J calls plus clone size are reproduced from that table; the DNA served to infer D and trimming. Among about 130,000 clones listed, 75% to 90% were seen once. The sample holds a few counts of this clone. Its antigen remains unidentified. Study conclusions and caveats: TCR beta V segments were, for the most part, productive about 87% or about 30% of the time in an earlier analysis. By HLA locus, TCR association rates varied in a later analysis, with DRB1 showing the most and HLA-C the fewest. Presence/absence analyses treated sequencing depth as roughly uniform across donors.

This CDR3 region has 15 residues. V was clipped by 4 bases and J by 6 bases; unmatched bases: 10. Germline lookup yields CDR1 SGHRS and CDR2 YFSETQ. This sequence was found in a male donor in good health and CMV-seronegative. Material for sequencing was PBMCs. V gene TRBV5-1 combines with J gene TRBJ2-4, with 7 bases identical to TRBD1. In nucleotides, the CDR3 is TGCGCCAGCAGCCCGGGACAGCCCAGGGGAAACATTCAGTACTTC. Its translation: CASSPGQPRGNIQYF.